This T cell receptor (beta chain) was sequenced for a study of T cell clonality in common variable immunodeficiency. Here immunoSEQ multiplex PCR was the method, and the copy in TCRdb shows in-frame clones only, minus some. The sample contains under 30,000 clones, none occurring once; about an eighth lies in the top ten. As to this clone: The CDR3 goes on 3 residues after the read ends, and that part is filled in from the germline J gene.

This CDR3 comprises 14 residues. The V end lost 6 bases, the J end lost 7 bases, and 19 bases lay between the germline ends. The V gene's germline CDR1 is DFQATT and CDR2 SNEGSKA (reference sequence). The sample taken for sequencing was peripheral blood mononuclear cells. The clonotype comes from a person aged 18 to 75 in good health. The chain is built from TRBV20-1 and TRBJ1-5; D unresolved. The covered CDR3 bases are TGCAGTGCCGATGGCGGCTTAGGTTTCCAGCCC. Translating gives CSADGGLGFQP. The whole CDR3 region reads CSADGGLGFQPQHF.